These T cell receptor beta chains were read from a single sample in a study of Graves' ophthalmopathy and Graves' hyperthyroidism. TCRdb re-called the multiplex PCR reads with MiXCR, one entry per CDR3 protein. This sample has about 600,000 distinct CDR3 sequences, with 35% to 40% found just once. What was sequenced was peripheral blood or thyroid tissue (not recorded which). The receptors come from an adult man with Graves' hyperthyroidism. CDR3s leave out the opening cysteine and the closing phenylalanine or tryptophan. A D gene is named only where the DNA matches it firmly. Clone size is not always given. Where it is, it says once, few, many or a class for expanded clones.

cdr3_aa: ATSSSYEQY
v_call: TRBV25-1
clone_size: few
d_call: NA
j_call: TRBJ2-7

cdr3_aa: SSPRDSSYEQY
v_call: TRBV29-1
clone_size: many
d_call: NA
j_call: TRBJ2-7

cdr3_aa: SARDRTGSSYEQY
v_call: TRBV20-1
clone_size: many
d_call: TRBD1
j_call: TRBJ2-7

cdr3_aa: ASSWSRDRTSYEQY
v_call: TRBV7-9
clone_size: many
d_call: TRBD1
j_call: TRBJ2-7

cdr3_aa: ASSPSGGTRANYGYT
v_call: TRBV9
clone_size: many
d_call: NA
j_call: TRBJ1-2

cdr3_aa: ASSAGGGGAF
v_call: TRBV9
clone_size: NA
d_call: NA
j_call: TRBJ1-1

cdr3_aa: ASSPDRVMDEQF
v_call: TRBV14
clone_size: NA
d_call: TRBD1
j_call: TRBJ2-1

cdr3_aa: ASSPTSRDQEAQY
v_call: TRBV7-9
clone_size: NA
d_call: TRBD2
j_call: TRBJ2-5

cdr3_aa: ASSGQGPAF
v_call: TRBV6-5
clone_size: once
d_call: TRBD1
j_call: TRBJ1-1

cdr3_aa: ASSQEGRDTGANVLT
v_call: TRBV4-2
clone_size: many
d_call: NA
j_call: TRBJ2-6

cdr3_aa: ASSLGLAAYQETQY
v_call: TRBV7-8
clone_size: few
d_call: TRBD2
j_call: TRBJ2-5

cdr3_aa: ASRTGFAEAF
v_call: TRBV12-3/TRBV12-4
clone_size: many
d_call: TRBD1
j_call: TRBJ1-1

cdr3_aa: ASSLLAGRNGYT
v_call: TRBV7-9
clone_size: NA
d_call: NA
j_call: TRBJ1-2

cdr3_aa: SARADRGLREQY
v_call: TRBV20-1
clone_size: many
d_call: TRBD1
j_call: TRBJ2-7

cdr3_aa: ASSEVPGFTEAF
v_call: TRBV2
clone_size: NA
d_call: NA
j_call: TRBJ1-1

cdr3_aa: ASRDGTYGYT
v_call: TRBV12-3/TRBV12-4
clone_size: NA
d_call: NA
j_call: TRBJ1-2

cdr3_aa: ASSSSKRPGARSGNTIY
v_call: TRBV5-4
clone_size: few
d_call: NA
j_call: TRBJ1-3

cdr3_aa: ASSEAGGRQPQH
v_call: TRBV25-1
clone_size: many
d_call: NA
j_call: TRBJ1-5

cdr3_aa: ATSRDGMETQY
v_call: TRBV15
clone_size: NA
d_call: NA
j_call: TRBJ2-5

cdr3_aa: ASSRGSNQSQH
v_call: TRBV13
clone_size: NA
d_call: NA
j_call: TRBJ1-5

cdr3_aa: SGVVVRQETQH
v_call: TRBV20-1
clone_size: NA
d_call: NA
j_call: TRBJ1-5

cdr3_aa: ASSFTALHGQGANEKLF
v_call: TRBV7-9
clone_size: many
d_call: TRBD1
j_call: TRBJ1-4

cdr3_aa: ASSYDRYEQY
v_call: TRBV7-9
clone_size: many
d_call: NA
j_call: TRBJ2-7

cdr3_aa: ASSTWELREKLF
v_call: TRBV2
clone_size: many
d_call: NA
j_call: TRBJ1-4

cdr3_aa: AISESSPNYGYT
v_call: TRBV10-3
clone_size: many
d_call: NA
j_call: TRBJ1-2

cdr3_aa: ASRGDRGGNTIY
v_call: TRBV25-1
clone_size: many
d_call: TRBD1
j_call: TRBJ1-3

cdr3_aa: AISETLHEQY
v_call: TRBV10-3
clone_size: many
d_call: NA
j_call: TRBJ2-7

cdr3_aa: ASSQVGEGTVH
v_call: TRBV4-1
clone_size: many
d_call: NA
j_call: TRBJ2-7

cdr3_aa: ASSRDGSGNTIY
v_call: TRBV7-9
clone_size: NA
d_call: NA
j_call: TRBJ1-3

cdr3_aa: ATSVTQGGDTFYGYT
v_call: TRBV24-1
clone_size: NA
d_call: NA
j_call: TRBJ1-2

cdr3_aa: ASSTQGESYNEQF
v_call: TRBV12-3/TRBV12-4
clone_size: NA
d_call: TRBD1
j_call: NA

cdr3_aa: ASSHSGQGFNSPLH
v_call: TRBV6-5
clone_size: many
d_call: TRBD1
j_call: TRBJ1-6

cdr3_aa: ASSSDTQETQY
v_call: TRBV7-9
clone_size: many
d_call: NA
j_call: TRBJ2-5

cdr3_aa: SAKTGIGLASTDTQY
v_call: TRBV20-1
clone_size: few
d_call: NA
j_call: TRBJ2-3

cdr3_aa: ASSYSRVWEETQY
v_call: TRBV6-6
clone_size: few
d_call: NA
j_call: TRBJ2-5

cdr3_aa: ASRMGQGAYEQY
v_call: TRBV2
clone_size: NA
d_call: TRBD1
j_call: TRBJ2-7

cdr3_aa: ASSSGTPSSYNETQY
v_call: TRBV7-9
clone_size: NA
d_call: NA
j_call: TRBJ2-5

cdr3_aa: SAYLAGKSTDTQY
v_call: TRBV20-1
clone_size: NA
d_call: TRBD2
j_call: TRBJ2-5

cdr3_aa: ASTPRLASSRENTGELF
v_call: TRBV7-9
clone_size: many
d_call: TRBD2
j_call: TRBJ2-2

cdr3_aa: AIRNPRGRDSGANVLT
v_call: TRBV10-3
clone_size: NA
d_call: NA
j_call: TRBJ2-6

cdr3_aa: APVPGANYGYT
v_call: TRBV2
clone_size: NA
d_call: NA
j_call: TRBJ1-2

cdr3_aa: ASSLGLPREGGEQF
v_call: TRBV7-2
clone_size: NA
d_call: TRBD2
j_call: NA

cdr3_aa: SVQTGTNEKLF
v_call: TRBV29-1
clone_size: many
d_call: NA
j_call: TRBJ1-4

cdr3_aa: ASSQDWTSYEQY
v_call: TRBV14
clone_size: many
d_call: NA
j_call: TRBJ2-7

cdr3_aa: SAGSDGGREKLF
v_call: TRBV20-1
clone_size: NA
d_call: NA
j_call: TRBJ1-4

cdr3_aa: ASSLRDRGQPQH
v_call: TRBV5-5
clone_size: once
d_call: TRBD1
j_call: TRBJ1-5

cdr3_aa: ASTRGRGYT
v_call: TRBV6-5
clone_size: many
d_call: NA
j_call: TRBJ1-2

cdr3_aa: ASSRDRGNYNSPLH
v_call: TRBV5-1
clone_size: NA
d_call: TRBD1
j_call: TRBJ1-6

cdr3_aa: ASRLGQGLDTEAF
v_call: TRBV7-8
clone_size: many
d_call: NA
j_call: TRBJ1-1

cdr3_aa: ATKTASNQPQH
v_call: TRBV6-2/TRBV6-3
clone_size: NA
d_call: NA
j_call: TRBJ1-5

cdr3_aa: ASLARVFTEAF
v_call: TRBV25-1
clone_size: NA
d_call: NA
j_call: TRBJ1-1

cdr3_aa: ASSLVGSETQY
v_call: TRBV7-9
clone_size: NA
d_call: NA
j_call: TRBJ2-5

cdr3_aa: ASSLVSGGSGELF
v_call: TRBV11-2
clone_size: NA
d_call: TRBD1
j_call: TRBJ2-2

cdr3_aa: ASSPRSGYGTRNSPLH
v_call: TRBV7-8
clone_size: NA
d_call: NA
j_call: TRBJ1-6

cdr3_aa: ASSQDTIY
v_call: TRBV7-2
clone_size: NA
d_call: NA
j_call: TRBJ1-3

cdr3_aa: SVDVSGQSYEQY
v_call: TRBV29-1
clone_size: many
d_call: TRBD1
j_call: TRBJ2-7

cdr3_aa: SAQQGVVTQY
v_call: TRBV20-1
clone_size: many
d_call: NA
j_call: TRBJ2-5